A single sample is the source of the 28 T cell receptor beta chains below, sequenced in a study of identifying expanded T cells in peripheral blood. Profiling relied on immunoSEQ multiplex PCR, and the TCRdb table lists in-frame clones only, not all of them. The sample has 50,000 to 65,000 clones, over 80% seen once; the top ten hold 19%. The specimen was blood. The receptors originated from a person aged 18-70 years in good health.

The chain carries TRBV28 and TRBJ1-2; no clear D gene. The CDR3 has 15 residues. The germline V gene encodes CDR1 MDHEN and CDR2 SYDVKM. V was pared by 6 bases and J by 4 bases, with 18 bases between. The CDR3 DNA is TGTGCCAGCAGCCCGCCGGGTGGGCAGCGCTATGGCTACACCTTC. Its protein is CASSPPGGQRYGYTF.

The chain couples TRBV6-5 to TRBJ1-6, with 9 positions matching TRBD1. Germline loops: CDR1 MNHEY, CDR2 SVGAGI. V dropped 2 bases and J dropped 9; count of bases not matched to a gene: 2. This CDR3 spans 14 amino acids. The chain's CDR3 is CASSYGTGSSPLHF. The DNA for the CDR3 is TGTGCCAGCAGTTACGGGACAGGGAGTTCACCCCTCCACTTT.

This clone was counted a few times. This rearrangement joins TRBV4-1 to TRBJ1-4; 11 positions match TRBD1. The CDR3 extends over 15 amino acids. V lost 2 bases and J lost 7; bases outside the gene matches: 3. Germline loops: CDR1 MGHRA, CDR2 YSYEKL. In DNA form, the CDR3 reads TGCGCCAGCAGCCAATATGGGACAGGGGGTGAAAAACTGTTTTTT. Translating it yields CASSQYGTGGEKLFF.

The V and J genes are TRBV4-1 and TRBJ1-1; D may be TRBD1 (5 bases). The CDR3 covers 15 residues. Looked up from germline, CDR1 is MGHRA and CDR2 is YSYEKL. Trimming removed 1 base from V and 1 base from J, with 10 bases in between. The CDR3 protein is CASSQGQGPNTEAFF. The CDR3 nucleotides are TGCGCCAGCAGCCAAGGGCAGGGTCCGAACACTGAAGCTTTCTTT.

The J gene is TRBJ1-1, the V gene TRBV7-6; possibly TRBD1 for D (5 bases). V was cut by 2 bases and J by 1 base, with 11 bases left in between. Germline CDR1 SGHVS, CDR2 FNYEAQ. The CDR3 is 15 amino acids. CDR3: CASSLWGSENTEAFF. The CDR3 nucleotides are TGTGCCAGCAGCTTATGGGGCAGTGAGAACACTGAAGCTTTCTTT.

This clone appeared a few times. The chain carries TRBV7-3 and TRBJ2-7; D may be TRBD1 (5 bases). This CDR3 region has 14 residues. V lost 2 bases and J 5 bases, leaving 13 bases between the germline ends. Per germline, CDR1 SGHTA and CDR2 FQGTGA. CDR3 sequence reads: CASSLGGRVHEQYV. The CDR3 nucleotides are TGTGCCAGCAGCTTAGGTGGCAGGGTGCACGAGCAGTACGTC.

This clone was seen only once. The chain carries TRBV9 and TRBJ1-2; no clear D gene. CDR1 SGDLS and CDR2 YYNGEE come from the germline V gene. Trimming removed 4 bases from V and 8 bases from J, with 18 bases in between. The CDR3 sequence is 14 residues long. The CDR3 loop reads CASSPRPDLGGYTF. The CDR3 DNA follows: TGTGCCAGCAGCCCTCGACCTGATTTGGGCGGCTACACCTTC. The full variable domain, with the rest looked up from reference TRBV9 and TRBJ1-2, is DSGVTQTPKHLITATGQRVTLRCSPRSGDLSVYWYQQSLDQGLQFLIQYYNGEERAKGNILERFSAQQFPDLHSELNLSSLELGDSALYFCASSPRPDLGGYTFGSGTRLTVV.

The CDR3 sequence is CASSLGGGSLYGYTF. The CDR3 coding sequence is TGTGCCAGCAGCTTAGGGGGGGGCAGCCTCTATGGCTACACCTTC. The gene calls are TRBV7-6 and TRBJ1-2; a possible D gene is TRBD1 (6 bases). Germline CDR1 SGHVS, CDR2 FNYEAQ. V lost 1 base, J lost 4 bases, and 13 bases lay in between. The CDR3 loop spans 15 amino acids.

The chain joins TRBV4-2 to TRBJ1-2, with unresolved D. Germline assignment: CDR1 LGHNA and CDR2 YNFKEQ. The CDR3 is 15 residues long. Deletions cut 4 bases from V and 5 bases from J, with 17 bases between. The CDR3: CASSPAKSSIYGYTF. The CDR3 DNA reads as TGTGCCAGCAGCCCCGCGAAGAGTTCCATATATGGCTACACCTTC.

The chain has TRBV21-1 and TRBJ1-5. TRBV21-1 is annotated as a pseudogene. The CDR3 has 10 residues. The CDR3 reads CASSMGPQHF. CDR3 DNA sequence: TGTGCCAGCAGCATGGGGCCCCAGCATTTT.

This chain connects TRBV5-1 to TRBJ2-1; 12 positions agree with TRBD2. The trim removed 2 bases at V and 2 bases at J, leaving 8 bases unmatched. The CDR3 loop spans 18 amino acids. Germline lookup yields CDR1 SGHRS and CDR2 YFSETQ. CDR3 DNA: TGCGCCAGCAGCTTTCGCGGACTAGCGGGACGGGCCTACAATGAGCAGTTCTTC. It specifies CASSFRGLAGRAYNEQFF. The variable domain in full, with the rest retrieved from reference TRBV5-1 and TRBJ2-1, is KAGVTQTPRYLIKTRGQQVTLSCSPISGHRSVSWYQQTPGQGLQFLFEYFSETQRNKGNFPGRFSGRQFSNSRSEMNVSTLELGDSALYLCASSFRGLAGRAYNEQFFGPGTRLTVL.

With respect to this clone: Other nucleotide sequences in the sample specify the same CDR3. The chain combines TRBV19 with TRBJ1-1; D not certain. The CDR3 contains 14 residues. Germline CDR1 and CDR2: LNHDA and SQIVND (reference sequence). Between the trimmed V and J ends, which lost 2 bases and 0 bases, there was a span of 7 bases. CDR3 in amino acids: CASSIRGMNTEAFF. CDR3 in DNA: TGTGCCAGTAGTATACGAGGGATGAACACTGAAGCTTTCTTT.

On this clone itself: The sample contains more than one DNA sequence encoding this CDR3. The chain carries TRBV30 and TRBJ2-1; D gene ambiguous. CDR3 size: 12 residues. Germline V CDR1 and CDR2: GTSNPN, SVGIG (reference sequence). V was pared by 1 base and J by 10 bases, with 11 bases between. In DNA, the CDR3 is TGTGCCTGGAGTGCCGCGAGGAGCGAGCAGTTCTTC. Translating it yields CAWSAARSEQFF. Supplemented by reference TRBV30 and TRBJ2-1, the full variable domain reads SQTIHQWPATLVQPVGSPLSLECTVEGTSNPNLYWYRQAAGRGLQLLFYSVGIGQISSEVPQNLSASRPQDRQFILSSKKLLLSDSGFYLCAWSAARSEQFFGPGTRLTVL.

V is TRBV28 and J is TRBJ2-5; TRBD2 matches 8 bases. The CDR3 has 16 residues. Germline CDR1 MDHEN, CDR2 SYDVKM. V lost 7 bases and J lost 7; bases outside the gene matches: 17. CDR3 in amino acids: CASMSGGASGAWTQYF. DNA of the CDR3: TGTGCCAGCATGTCCGGGGGGGCTAGCGGAGCCTGGACCCAGTACTTC.

J is TRBJ2-7 and V is TRBV11-2; 10 bases align to TRBD2. The germline V gene encodes CDR1 SGHAT and CDR2 FQNNGV. J was trimmed by 2 bases and V by 3 bases; bases with no gene match: 4. This CDR3 is built from 15 residues. The CDR3 region is CASSFSSGGPYEQYF. The CDR3 DNA reads TGTGCCAGCAGCTTTTCTAGCGGGGGACCCTACGAGCAGTACTTC.

The chain combines TRBV11-2 with TRBJ2-1; the match to TRBD2 covers 7 bases. With V trimmed by 10 bases and J by 3 bases, 3 bases remained unmatched. The CDR3 totals 12 residues. Per germline, CDR1 SGHAT and CDR2 FQNNGV. The CDR3 sequence is CATGLVYNEQFF. CDR3 DNA sequence: TGTGCCACCGGACTAGTCTACAATGAGCAGTTCTTC.

The rearrangement uses TRBV4-3 and TRBJ2-1; the match to TRBD2 covers 12 bases. The V gene end was trimmed by 1 base and the J gene end by 8 bases; junction bases not matched to a gene: 9. The CDR3 has 17 amino acids. Germline CDR1 is LGHNA and CDR2 is YSLEER. Written as DNA, the CDR3 is TGCGCCAGCAGCCAAGTTAGGGGGGGACTAGCGGGCGATGAGCAGTTCTTC. Protein product: CASSQVRGGLAGDEQFF.

The V gene is TRBV12-5, the J gene TRBJ1-1; 7 bases agree with TRBD1. Germline values: CDR1 LGHNT, CDR2 FRNRAP. The trim removed 0 bases at V and 11 bases at J, leaving 12 bases unmatched. The CDR3 covers 15 residues. This CDR3 is CASGLVGTGVSAAFF. The CDR3 bases are TGTGCTAGTGGTTTGGTAGGAACAGGGGTCTCCGCGGCTTTCTTT.

This sequence joins TRBV11-2 and TRBJ2-7, with D possibly matching TRBD2 (6 bases). Deletions cut 0 bases from V and 1 base from J, with 16 bases between. Germline V gene sequence: CDR1 SGHAT, CDR2 FQNNGV. The CDR3 totals 17 residues. CDR3 DNA: TGTGCCAGCAGCTTAGAGGGGGGTGGAGGCGTGTCCTACGAGCAGTACTTC. Protein product: CASSLEGGGGVSYEQYF.

The V call is TRBV5-1, the J call TRBJ2-2; a possible D gene is TRBD1 (7 bases). Germline V gives CDR1 SGHRS, CDR2 YFSETQ. The length of the CDR3 is 19 residues. V lost 7 bases to trimming and J lost 6 bases, with 31 bases between them. This chain's CDR3 is CASQGPDREVGMEAGELFF. The CDR3, as DNA: TGCGCCAGCCAAGGACCCGACAGGGAGGTAGGTATGGAGGCCGGGGAGCTGTTTTTT.

The rearrangement links TRBV7-9 to TRBJ2-6; 7 bases agree with TRBD1. Per the germline V gene, CDR1 is SEHNR and CDR2 is FQNEAQ (reference sequence). V lost 10 bases, J lost 2 bases, and 11 bases stayed unmatched. CDR3 size: 16 residues. The CDR3: CAMDRPGHPGANVLTF. CDR3 sequence (DNA): TGTGCCATGGACAGGCCGGGGCATCCTGGGGCCAACGTCCTGACTTTC.

The rearrangement links TRBV7-2 to TRBJ2-7; D is unclear. This CDR3 spans 13 amino acids. From germline, CDR1 is SGHTA and CDR2 FQGNSA. V dropped 2 bases and J dropped 3 bases, with 8 bases sitting between them. DNA for the CDR3: TGTGCCAGCAGCTTACCCCCAGTCTACGAGCAGTACTTC. Translation gives CASSLPPVYEQYF. Together with reference TRBV7-2 and TRBJ2-7, the CDR3 gives the full variable domain: GAGVSQSPSNKVTEKGKDVELRCDPISGHTALYWYRQSLGQGLEFLIYFQGNSAPDKSGLPSDRFSAERTGGSVSTLTIQRTQQEDSAVYLCASSLPPVYEQYFGPGTRLTVT.

V gene TRBV10-3 combines with J gene TRBJ2-1, with D tentatively TRBD1 or TRBD2 (6 bases each). CDR3 length: 17 residues. Germline V lookup: CDR1 ENHRY, CDR2 SYGVKD. V lost 2 bases, J lost 10 bases, and 24 bases lay in between. The CDR3 loop reads CAISEPGSPRGSGEQFF. The DNA for the CDR3 is TGTGCCATCAGTGAGCCAGGTTCCCCGAGGGGGAGCGGGGAGCAGTTCTTC.

The chain couples TRBV27 to TRBJ2-2; no clear D gene. Germline assignment: CDR1 MNHEY and CDR2 SMNVEV (reference sequence). The length of the CDR3 is 14 residues. The germline V and J ends were trimmed by 2 bases and 5 bases, with 9 bases remaining between them. Here the CDR3 DNA reads TGTGCCAGCAGTTTAGAGCGTCAGACCGGGGAGCTGTTTTTT. Its protein is CASSLERQTGELFF.

The chain couples TRBV12-5 to TRBJ2-2; tentatively, D is TRBD1 (5 bases). The ends were cut back, 0 bases at V and 6 bases at J, with 14 bases in the middle. Per the germline V gene, CDR1 is LGHNT and CDR2 is FRNRAP. The CDR3 spans 16 residues. The CDR3 DNA reads TGTGCTAGTGGTTTGGTACAGTCAGGGTTATCCGGGGAGCTGTTTTTT. As protein: CASGLVQSGLSGELFF.

The chain has TRBV5-1 and TRBJ1-1; 8 bases fit TRBD1. The V gene end was trimmed by 0 bases and the J gene end by 3 bases; junction bases not matched to a gene: 10. Germline CDR1 reads SGHRS; CDR2 reads YFSETQ. The CDR3 consists of 17 residues. The CDR3 nucleotides read TGCGCCAGCAGCTTGGTGTTTAGGCAGGGGGCCTACACTGAAGCTTTCTTT. Amino acid sequence: CASSLVFRQGAYTEAFF.

This chain links TRBV5-8 with TRBJ1-1, with 8 bases matching TRBD1. The CDR3 is 14 residues long. Trimming at V came to 5 bases and at J to 3 bases, leaving 6 bases not matched to a gene. Germline V gene sequence: CDR1 SGHTS, CDR2 YDEGEE. This chain's CDR3 is CASRGGQVDTEAFF. The CDR3 nucleotides are TGTGCCAGCAGAGGGGGACAGGTTGACACTGAAGCTTTCTTT. Complete variable domain (other parts from reference TRBV5-8 and TRBJ1-1): EAGVTQSPTHLIKTRGQQATLRCSPISGHTSVYWYQQALGLGLQFLLWYDEGEERNRGNFPPRFSGRQFPNYSSELNVNALELEDSALYLCASRGGQVDTEAFFGQGTRLTVV.

The gene calls are TRBV11-2 and TRBJ2-1; 9 nucleotides agree with TRBD2. This CDR3 region has 15 residues. The ends lost 0 bases at V and 8 bases at J; junction bases unmatched: 5. Per germline, CDR1 SGHAT and CDR2 FQNNGV. The CDR3 loop is CASSLDRAGGYEQFF. In DNA form, the CDR3 reads TGTGCCAGCAGCTTAGATCGAGCGGGAGGCTATGAGCAGTTCTTC.